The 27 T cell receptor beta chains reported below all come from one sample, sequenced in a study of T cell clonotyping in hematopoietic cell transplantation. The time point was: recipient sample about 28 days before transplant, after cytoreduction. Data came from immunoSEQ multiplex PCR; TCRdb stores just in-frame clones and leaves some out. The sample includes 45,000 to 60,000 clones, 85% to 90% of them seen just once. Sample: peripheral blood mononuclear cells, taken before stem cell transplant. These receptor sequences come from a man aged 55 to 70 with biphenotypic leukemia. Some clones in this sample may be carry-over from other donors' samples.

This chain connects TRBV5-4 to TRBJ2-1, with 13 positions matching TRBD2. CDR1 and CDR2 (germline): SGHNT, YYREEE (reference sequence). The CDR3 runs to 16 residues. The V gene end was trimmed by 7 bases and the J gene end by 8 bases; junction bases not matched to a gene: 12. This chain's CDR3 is CASSLSRTSGRDEQFF. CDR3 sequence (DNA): TGTGCCAGCTCCCTGTCCCGGACTAGCGGGAGAGATGAGCAGTTCTTC.

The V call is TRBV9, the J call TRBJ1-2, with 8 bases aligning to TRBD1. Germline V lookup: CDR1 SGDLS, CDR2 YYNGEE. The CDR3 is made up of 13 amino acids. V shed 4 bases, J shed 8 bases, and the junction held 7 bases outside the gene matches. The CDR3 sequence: CASSLSTGDGYTF. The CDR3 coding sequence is TGTGCCAGCAGCCTCTCGACAGGGGACGGCTACACCTTC.

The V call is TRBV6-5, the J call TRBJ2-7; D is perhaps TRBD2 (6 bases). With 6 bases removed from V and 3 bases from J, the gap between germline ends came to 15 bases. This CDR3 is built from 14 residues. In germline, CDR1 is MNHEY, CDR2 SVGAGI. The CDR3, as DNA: TGTGCCAGCAGCCGCCGAGCGGGCTACTACGAGCAGTACTTC. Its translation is CASSRRAGYYEQYF.

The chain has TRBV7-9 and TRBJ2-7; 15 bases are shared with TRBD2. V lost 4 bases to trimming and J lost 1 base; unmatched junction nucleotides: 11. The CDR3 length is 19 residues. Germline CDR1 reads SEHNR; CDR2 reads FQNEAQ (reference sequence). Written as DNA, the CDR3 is TGTGCCAGCAGCTCAGGGACTAGCGGGAGGTTTACCCGATCCTACGAGCAGTACTTC. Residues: CASSSGTSGRFTRSYEQYF.

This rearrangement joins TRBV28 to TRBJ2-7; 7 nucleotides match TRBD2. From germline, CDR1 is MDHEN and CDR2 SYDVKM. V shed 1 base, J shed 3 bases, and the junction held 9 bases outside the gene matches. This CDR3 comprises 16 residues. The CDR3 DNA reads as TGTGCCAGCAGTTTATCTGCGGGCCGCGGGGGCTACGAGCAGTACTTC. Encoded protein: CASSLSAGRGGYEQYF.

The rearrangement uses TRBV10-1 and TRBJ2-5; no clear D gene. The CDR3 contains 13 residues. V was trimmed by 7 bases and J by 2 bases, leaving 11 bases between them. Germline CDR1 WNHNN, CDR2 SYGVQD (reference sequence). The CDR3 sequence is CASIQARQETQYF. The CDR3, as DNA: TGCGCCAGCATCCAGGCGAGGCAAGAGACCCAGTACTTC.

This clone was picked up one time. The DNA for the CDR3 is TGTGCCAGCAGCTTACTAGCGGGTCGAGGGAATGAGCAGTTCTTC. Its protein product is CASSLLAGRGNEQFF. V and J are TRBV7-8 and TRBJ2-1, with 8 nucleotides matching TRBD2. This CDR3 comprises 15 residues. Unmatched junction bases numbered 7, after V lost 2 bases and J lost 7 bases. CDR1 is SGHVS, CDR2 FQNEAQ, per germline. Supplemented by reference TRBV7-8 and TRBJ2-1, the full variable domain reads GAGVSQSPRYKVAKRGQDVALRCDPISGHVSLFWYQQALGQGPEFLTYFQNEAQLDKSGLPSDRFFAERPEGSVSTLKIQRTQQEDSAVYLCASSLLAGRGNEQFFGPGTRLTVL.

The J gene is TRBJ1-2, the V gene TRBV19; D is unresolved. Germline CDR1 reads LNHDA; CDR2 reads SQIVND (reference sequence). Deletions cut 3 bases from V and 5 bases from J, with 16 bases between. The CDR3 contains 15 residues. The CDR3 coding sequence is TGTGCCAGTAGTATGAGGGCAGCCTCTTCTTATGGCTACACCTTC. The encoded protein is CASSMRAASSYGYTF. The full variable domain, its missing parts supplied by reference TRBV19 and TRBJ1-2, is DGGITQSPKYLFRKEGQNVTLSCEQNLNHDAMYWYRQDPGQGLRLIYYSQIVNDFQKGDIAEGYSVSREKKESFPLTVTSAQKNPTAFYLCASSMRAASSYGYTFGSGTRLTVV.

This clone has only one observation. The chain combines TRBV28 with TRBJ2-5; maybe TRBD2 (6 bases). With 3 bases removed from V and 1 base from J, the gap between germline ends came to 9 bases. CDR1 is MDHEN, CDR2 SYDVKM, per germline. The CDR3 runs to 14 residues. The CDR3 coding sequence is TGTGCCAGCAGTTTTTGGCGGGGCCAAGAGACCCAGTACTTC. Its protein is CASSFWRGQETQYF.

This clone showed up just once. For the CDR3, the DNA is TGCAGTGCTAGCCACGGGGAGCAGTACTTC. It specifies CSASHGEQYF. J is TRBJ2-7 and V is TRBV20-1; no clear D gene. Trimming shortened V by 3 bases and J by 7 bases, and 7 bases separated the two germline ends. The CDR3 loop spans 10 amino acids. Germline lookup yields CDR1 DFQATT and CDR2 SNEGSKA (reference sequence).

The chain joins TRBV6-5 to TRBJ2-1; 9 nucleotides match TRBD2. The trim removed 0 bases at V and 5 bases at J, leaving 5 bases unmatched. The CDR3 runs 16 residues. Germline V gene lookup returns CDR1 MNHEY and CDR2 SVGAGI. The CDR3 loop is CASSYSRLAAHNEQFF. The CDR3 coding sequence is TGTGCCAGCAGTTACTCGAGACTAGCGGCCCACAATGAGCAGTTCTTC.

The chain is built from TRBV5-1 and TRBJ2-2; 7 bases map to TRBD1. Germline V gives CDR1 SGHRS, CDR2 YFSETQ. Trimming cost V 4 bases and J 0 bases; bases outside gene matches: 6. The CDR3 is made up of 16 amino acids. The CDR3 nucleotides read TGCGCCAGCAGCCGACAGGGCCCCGCGAACACCGGGGAGCTGTTTTTT. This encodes CASSRQGPANTGELFF.

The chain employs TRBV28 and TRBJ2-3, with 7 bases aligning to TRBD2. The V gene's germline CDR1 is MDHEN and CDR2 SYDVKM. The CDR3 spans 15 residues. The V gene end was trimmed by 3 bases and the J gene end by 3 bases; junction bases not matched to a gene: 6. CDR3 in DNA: TGTGCCAGCAGTTTTCCGGCTAGCGGTACAGATACGCAGTATTTT. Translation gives CASSFPASGTDTQYF.

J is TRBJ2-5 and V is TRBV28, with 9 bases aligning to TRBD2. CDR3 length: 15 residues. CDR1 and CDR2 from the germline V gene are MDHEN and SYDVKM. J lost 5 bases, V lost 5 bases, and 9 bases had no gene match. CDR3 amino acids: CASSTAGGSRETQYF. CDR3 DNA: TGTGCCAGCAGTACTGCGGGGGGGTCTCGGGAGACCCAGTACTTC.

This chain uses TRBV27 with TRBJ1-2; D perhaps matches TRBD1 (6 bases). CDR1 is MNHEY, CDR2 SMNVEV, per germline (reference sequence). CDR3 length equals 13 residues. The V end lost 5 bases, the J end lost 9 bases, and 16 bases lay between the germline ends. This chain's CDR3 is CASSPSQGGRYTF. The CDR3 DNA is TGTGCCAGCAGTCCATCACAGGGAGGCCGCTACACCTTC.

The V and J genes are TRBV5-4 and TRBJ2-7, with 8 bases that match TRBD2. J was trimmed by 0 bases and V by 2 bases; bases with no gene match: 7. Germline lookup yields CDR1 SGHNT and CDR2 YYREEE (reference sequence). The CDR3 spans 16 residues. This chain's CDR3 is CASSFLPSGHSYEQYF. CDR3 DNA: TGTGCCAGCAGCTTCCTCCCTAGCGGGCACTCCTACGAGCAGTACTTC.

The CDR3 DNA follows: TGTGCCAGCAGTTACTCGAGGGACAGGGGTGATGGCTACACCTTC. Its translation is CASSYSRDRGDGYTF. The chain couples TRBV6-6 to TRBJ1-2; 10 bases are shared with TRBD1. The CDR3 contains 15 residues. Germline CDR1 and CDR2: MNHNY and SVGAGI (reference sequence). V shed 0 bases, J shed 6 bases, and the junction held 4 bases outside the gene matches.

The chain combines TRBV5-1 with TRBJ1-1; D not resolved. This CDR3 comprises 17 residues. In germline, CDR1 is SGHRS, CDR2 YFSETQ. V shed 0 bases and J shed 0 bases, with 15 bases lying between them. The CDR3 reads CASSLVPAPIMNTEAFF. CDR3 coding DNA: TGCGCCAGCAGCTTGGTTCCAGCGCCGATTATGAACACTGAAGCTTTCTTT.

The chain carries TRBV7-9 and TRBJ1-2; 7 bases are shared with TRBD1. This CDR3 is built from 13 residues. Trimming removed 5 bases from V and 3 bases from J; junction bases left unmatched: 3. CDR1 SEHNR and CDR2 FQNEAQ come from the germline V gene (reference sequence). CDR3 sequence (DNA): TGTGCCAGCAGCGGCGGACAGGACTATGGCTACACCTTC. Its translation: CASSGGQDYGYTF.

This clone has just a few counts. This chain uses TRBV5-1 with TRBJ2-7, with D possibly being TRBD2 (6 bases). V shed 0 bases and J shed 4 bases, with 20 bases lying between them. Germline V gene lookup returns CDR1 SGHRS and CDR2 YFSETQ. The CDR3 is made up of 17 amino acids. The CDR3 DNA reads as TGCGCCAGCAGCTTGGCCTTACGGACTCAACGGGAGTACGAGCAGTACTTC. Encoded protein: CASSLALRTQREYEQYF.

CDR3 amino acids: CAAGAGTSYNEQFF. The DNA for the CDR3 is TGTGCCGCCGGCGCCGGGACTTCCTACAATGAGCAGTTCTTC. The chain uses TRBV2 and TRBJ2-1; perhaps TRBD2 as D (6 bases). The CDR3 length is 14 residues. Germline loops: CDR1 SNHLY, CDR2 FYNNEI. Deletions cut 11 bases from V and 1 base from J, with 15 bases between.

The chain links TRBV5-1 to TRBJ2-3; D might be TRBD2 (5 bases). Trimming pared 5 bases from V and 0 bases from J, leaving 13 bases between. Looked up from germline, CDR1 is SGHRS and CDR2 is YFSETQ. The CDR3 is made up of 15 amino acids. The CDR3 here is CASRRENPSTDTQYF. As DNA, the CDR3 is TGCGCCAGCAGGAGGGAGAATCCTAGCACAGATACGCAGTATTTT.

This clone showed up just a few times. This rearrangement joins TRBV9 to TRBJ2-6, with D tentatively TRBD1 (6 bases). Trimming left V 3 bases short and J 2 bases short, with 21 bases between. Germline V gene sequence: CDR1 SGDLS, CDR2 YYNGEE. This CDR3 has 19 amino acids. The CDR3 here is CASSAGLGTYKPGANVLTF. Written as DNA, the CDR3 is TGTGCCAGCAGCGCCGGACTCGGGACATATAAACCTGGGGCCAACGTCCTGACTTTC.

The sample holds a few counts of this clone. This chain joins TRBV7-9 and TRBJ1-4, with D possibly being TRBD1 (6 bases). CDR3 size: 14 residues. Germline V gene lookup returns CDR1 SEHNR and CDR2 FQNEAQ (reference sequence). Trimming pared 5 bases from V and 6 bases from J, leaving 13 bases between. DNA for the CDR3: TGTGCCAGCAGCGACGACAGGAGAGATGAAAAACTGTTTTTT. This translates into CASSDDRRDEKLFF.

CDR3 in amino acids: CAWTPGMSSYEQYF. In nucleotides, the CDR3 is TGTGCCTGGACCCCCGGGATGAGCTCCTACGAGCAGTACTTC. The genes are TRBV30 and TRBJ2-7, with D possibly being TRBD2 (5 bases). Looked up from germline, CDR1 is GTSNPN and CDR2 is SVGIG (reference sequence). The CDR3 runs 14 residues. Trimming cost V 4 bases and J 0 bases, with 13 bases left between them.

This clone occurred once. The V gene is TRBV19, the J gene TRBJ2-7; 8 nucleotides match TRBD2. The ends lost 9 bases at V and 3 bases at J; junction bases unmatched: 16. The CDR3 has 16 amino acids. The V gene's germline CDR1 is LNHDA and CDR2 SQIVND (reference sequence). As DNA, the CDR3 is TGTGCCAGCGCCAACCCCCAAAAAGCGGGAGTCTACGAGCAGTACTTC. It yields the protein CASANPQKAGVYEQYF. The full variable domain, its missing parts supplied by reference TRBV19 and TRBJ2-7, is DGGITQSPKYLFRKEGQNVTLSCEQNLNHDAMYWYRQDPGQGLRLIYYSQIVNDFQKGDIAEGYSVSREKKESFPLTVTSAQKNPTAFYLCASANPQKAGVYEQYFGPGTRLTVT.

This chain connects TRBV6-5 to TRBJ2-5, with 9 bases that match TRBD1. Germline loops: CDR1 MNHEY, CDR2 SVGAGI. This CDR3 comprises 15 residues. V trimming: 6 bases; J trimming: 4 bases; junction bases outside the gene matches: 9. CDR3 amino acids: CASSPRDRVRETQYF. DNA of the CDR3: TGTGCCAGCAGCCCGAGGGACAGGGTTCGAGAGACCCAGTACTTC.